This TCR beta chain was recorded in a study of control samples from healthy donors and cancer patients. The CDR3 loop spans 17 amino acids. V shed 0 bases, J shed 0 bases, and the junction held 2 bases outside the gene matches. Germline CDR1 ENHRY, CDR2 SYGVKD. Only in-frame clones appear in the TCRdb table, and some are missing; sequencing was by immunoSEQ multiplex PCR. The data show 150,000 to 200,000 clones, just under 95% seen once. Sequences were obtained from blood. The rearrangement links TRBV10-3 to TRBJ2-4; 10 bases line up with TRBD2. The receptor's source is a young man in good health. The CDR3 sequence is CAISESSGGLAKNIQYF. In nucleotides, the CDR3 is TGTGCCATCAGTGAGTCTAGCGGGGGGTTAGCCAAAAACATTCAGTACTTC.